The 20 T cell receptor beta chains listed next were all sequenced from one sample in a study of T cell changes during pregnancy in multiple sclerosis. Generated by immunoSEQ multiplex PCR, the TCRdb table keeps only in-frame clones and is missing some. The sample records over 90,000 clones, 93% being singletons. The sequencing used peripheral blood, collected after pregnancy. All receptors derive from a female donor with multiple sclerosis, enrolled in a pregnancy study.

The V gene is TRBV20-1, the J gene TRBJ2-7; a possible D gene is TRBD1 (6 bases). V dropped 1 base and J dropped 8 bases, with 9 bases sitting between them. Germline V gene sequence: CDR1 DFQATT, CDR2 SNEGSKA (reference sequence). The CDR3 is made up of 11 amino acids. The DNA of the CDR3 is TGCAGTGCTAGAGGGACAGCACAGCAGTACTTC. Its protein is CSARGTAQQYF.

V is TRBV19 and J is TRBJ2-3; the D gene is possibly TRBD1 (5 bases). This CDR3 comprises 15 residues. Germline loops: CDR1 LNHDA, CDR2 SQIVND (reference sequence). V lost 3 bases and J lost 5, with 15 bases in between. CDR3 in amino acids: CASSIDLLQGDTQYF. The CDR3 DNA follows: TGTGCCAGTAGTATTGACCTCCTGCAGGGAGATACGCAGTATTTT.

The chain has TRBV10-2 and TRBJ1-1; D gene uncertain. The CDR3 is 13 amino acids. V lost 10 bases, J lost 4 bases, and 16 bases lay in between. Germline lookup yields CDR1 WSHSY and CDR2 SAAADI. The chain's CDR3 is CATFPPPGTEAFF. In DNA form, the CDR3 reads TGCGCCACGTTCCCACCCCCCGGCACTGAAGCTTTCTTT.

This clone was seen once. The J gene is TRBJ1-1, the V gene TRBV6-5; a weak D match, TRBD1 (5 bases). V lost 6 bases and J lost 4, with 15 bases in between. This CDR3 is built from 14 residues. Looked up from germline, CDR1 is MNHEY and CDR2 is SVGAGI. The CDR3 sequence is CASRGRSRGTEAFF. CDR3 in DNA: TGTGCCAGCAGGGGGCGGTCGCGTGGCACTGAAGCTTTCTTT.

The V call is TRBV28, the J call TRBJ1-3, with TRBD1 as a possible D gene (5 bases). The CDR3 length is 17 residues. Germline-derived CDR1 and CDR2 are MDHEN and SYDVKM. Deletions cut 4 bases from V and 0 bases from J, with 16 bases between. CDR3 amino acids: CASSSPRDSGSGNTIYF. The CDR3 region has the DNA TGTGCCAGCAGTTCACCTAGGGACTCTGGCTCTGGAAACACCATATATTTT.

Written as DNA, the CDR3 is TGTGCCATCAGTGAGTCGCTAGCGACCGCATGGGAGTACTTC. This encodes CAISESLATAWEYF. The chain is built from TRBV10-3 and TRBJ2-7, with TRBD2 as a possible D gene (6 bases). Trimming removed 0 bases from V and 11 bases from J, with 17 bases in between. Germline lookup yields CDR1 ENHRY and CDR2 SYGVKD. This CDR3 spans 14 amino acids.

The chain uses TRBV9 and TRBJ2-3, with D possibly matching TRBD2 (7 bases). This CDR3 has 20 amino acids. CDR1 is SGDLS, CDR2 YYNGEE, per germline. V shed 0 bases and J shed 1 base, with 24 bases lying between them. CDR3 DNA: TGTGCCAGCAGCGTAGATGGTGGGCTTTGGGGGAGGGGGGGCACAGATACGCAGTATTTT. Its translation: CASSVDGGLWGRGGTDTQYF.

This sequence joins TRBV30 and TRBJ1-1; 8 bases match TRBD1. The germline V gene encodes CDR1 GTSNPN and CDR2 SVGIG (reference sequence). V lost 5 bases to trimming and J lost 8 bases; unmatched junction nucleotides: 4. The CDR3 sequence is 11 residues long. CDR3 DNA sequence: TGTGCCTGGCGGACAGGGAGGGAAGCTTTCTTT. This sequence encodes CAWRTGREAFF.

This chain joins TRBV7-2 and TRBJ2-1; TRBD2 is a possible D gene (5 bases). The ends were cut back, 8 bases at V and 7 bases at J, with 15 bases in the middle. CDR3 length equals 13 residues. CDR1 is SGHTA, CDR2 FQGNSA, per germline. The CDR3 loop reads CASRTGSENEQFF. The DNA of the CDR3 is TGTGCCAGCCGTACGGGGTCAGAGAATGAGCAGTTCTTC.

The chain carries TRBV19 and TRBJ2-7; D not certain. This CDR3 has 13 amino acids. Trimming shortened V by 3 bases and J by 2 bases, and 8 bases separated the two germline ends. Germline V gene data show CDR1 as LNHDA and CDR2 as SQIVND (reference sequence). The CDR3 sequence is CASSMFEAYEQYF. CDR3 bases: TGTGCCAGTAGTATGTTCGAGGCCTACGAGCAGTACTTC.

The gene calls are TRBV11-2 and TRBJ2-3; 9 bases fit TRBD2. Unmatched junction bases numbered 7, after V lost 2 bases and J lost 4 bases. The CDR3 spans 16 residues. Germline V CDR1 and CDR2: SGHAT, FQNNGV. The CDR3 nucleotides read TGTGCCAGCAGCTTACGCGGGAGGGCCCCAGCAGATACGCAGTATTTT. Residues: CASSLRGRAPADTQYF.

A remark on this clone: One junction end disagrees with the germline gene, perhaps due to a read error. The chain is built from TRBV30 and TRBJ2-7, with D possibly matching TRBD1 (5 bases). This CDR3 has 12 amino acids. Germline CDR1 and CDR2: GTSNPN and SVGIG (reference sequence). The CDR3: CAWSVPLQVPSF. The CDR3 DNA is TGTGCCTGGAGTGTACCTCTACAGGTGCCCTCCTTC.

As DNA, the CDR3 is TGTGCCTGGACCCGAGAAAGCCCTAGCACAGATACGCAGTATTTT. Encoded protein: CAWTRESPSTDTQYF. The chain employs TRBV30 and TRBJ2-3, with D uncertain. Germline-derived CDR1 and CDR2 are GTSNPN and SVGIG (reference sequence). The CDR3 totals 15 residues. Trimming took off 4 bases at V and 0 bases at J, with 14 bases between the two ends.

The chain couples TRBV6-6 to TRBJ1-1; TRBD1 agrees at 7 bases. With 5 bases clipped from V and 0 bases from J, the junction kept 9 bases outside the gene matches. Germline V gives CDR1 MNHNY, CDR2 SVGAGI (reference sequence). The CDR3 contains 16 residues. Here the CDR3 reads CASSRLTGTVNTEAFF. CDR3 sequence (DNA): TGTGCCAGCAGTCGCCTCACCGGGACAGTGAACACTGAAGCTTTCTTT.

The J gene is TRBJ2-5, the V gene TRBV15; 14 bases align to TRBD2. The CDR3 loop spans 15 amino acids. CDR1 and CDR2 (germline): LNHNV, YYDKDF (reference sequence). The trim removed 5 bases at V and 6 bases at J, leaving 5 bases unmatched. The CDR3 DNA reads as TGTGCCACCAGCGGGACTAGCGGGAGTGAACAGACCCAGTACTTC. Amino acids: CATSGTSGSEQTQYF.

The chain is built from TRBV5-1 and TRBJ2-7; TRBD2 aligns across 12 bases. The CDR3 sequence is 17 residues long. Germline V CDR1 and CDR2: SGHRS, YFSETQ. Unmatched junction bases numbered 5, after V lost 0 bases and J lost 1 base. CDR3 DNA sequence: TGCGCCAGCAGCTTGGGACTAGCGGGAGTTGCTTCCTACGAGCAGTACTTC. Translation: CASSLGLAGVASYEQYF. The variable domain in full, completed from reference TRBV5-1 and TRBJ2-7, reads KAGVTQTPRYLIKTRGQQVTLSCSPISGHRSVSWYQQTPGQGLQFLFEYFSETQRNKGNFPGRFSGRQFSNSRSEMNVSTLELGDSALYLCASSLGLAGVASYEQYFGPGTRLTVT.

The genes are TRBV19 and TRBJ2-7; 10 positions match TRBD1. Germline-derived CDR1 and CDR2 are LNHDA and SQIVND (reference sequence). V trimming: 5 bases; J trimming: 6 bases; junction bases outside the gene matches: 7. The CDR3 runs to 14 residues. The CDR3, as DNA: TGTGCCAGTAGTCCAGGGACAGGGGCCTTCGAGCAGTACTTC. This encodes CASSPGTGAFEQYF. The full variable domain, with the rest looked up from reference TRBV19 and TRBJ2-7, is DGGITQSPKYLFRKEGQNVTLSCEQNLNHDAMYWYRQDPGQGLRLIYYSQIVNDFQKGDIAEGYSVSREKKESFPLTVTSAQKNPTAFYLCASSPGTGAFEQYFGPGTRLTVT.

This clone has only one observation. The CDR3 DNA sequence: TGCGCCAGCAGCTTGGCCTCTGGGACAGAGAAAAAAGCTTTCTTT. Its protein is CASSLASGTEKKAFF. The chain recombines TRBV5-1 with TRBJ1-1, with 7 bases fitting TRBD1. The CDR3 is 15 residues long. Germline values: CDR1 SGHRS, CDR2 YFSETQ. The J segment lost 9 bases and the V segment lost 0 bases, leaving 11 bases of the junction unmatched.

The chain carries TRBV30 and TRBJ1-2; 9 bases match TRBD1. The V and J ends lost 0 bases and 3 bases, in that order; junction bases with no gene match: 11. Germline assignment: CDR1 GTSNPN and CDR2 SVGIG (reference sequence). CDR3 size: 17 residues. The CDR3 DNA sequence: TGTGCCTGGAGTGTAGGCCTCGGACAGGGGTGGGACTATGGCTACACCTTC. Amino acids: CAWSVGLGQGWDYGYTF.

The genes are TRBV19 and TRBJ1-2; 9 bases are shared with TRBD1. The junction had 8 bases not matched to a gene; V was cut back by 5 bases and J by 10 bases. This CDR3 comprises 13 residues. Germline assignment: CDR1 LNHDA and CDR2 SQIVND (reference sequence). The CDR3 loop is CASSPGTGLPYTF. CDR3 DNA: TGTGCCAGTAGTCCCGGGACAGGGCTTCCCTACACCTTC.